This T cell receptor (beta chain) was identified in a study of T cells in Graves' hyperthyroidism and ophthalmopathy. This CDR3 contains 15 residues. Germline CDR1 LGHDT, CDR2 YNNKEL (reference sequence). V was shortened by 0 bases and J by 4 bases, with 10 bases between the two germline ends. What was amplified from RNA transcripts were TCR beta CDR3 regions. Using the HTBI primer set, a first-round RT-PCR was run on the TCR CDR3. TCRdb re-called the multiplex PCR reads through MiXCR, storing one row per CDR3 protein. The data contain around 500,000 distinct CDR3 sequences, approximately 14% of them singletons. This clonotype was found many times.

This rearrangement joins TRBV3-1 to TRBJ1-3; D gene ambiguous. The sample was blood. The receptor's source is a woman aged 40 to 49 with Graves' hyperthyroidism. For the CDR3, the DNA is TGTGCCAGCAGCCAAGATCGGGTAGAAGGAAACACCATATATTTT. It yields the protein CASSQDRVEGNTIYF. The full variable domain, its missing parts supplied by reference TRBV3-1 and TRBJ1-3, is DTAVSQTPKYLVTQMGNDKSIKCEQNLGHDTMYWYKQDSKKFLKIMFSYNNKELIINETVPNRFSPKSPDKAHLNLHINSLELGDSAVYFCASSQDRVEGNTIYFGEGSWLTVV.